These 12 T cell receptor beta chains were all obtained from the same sample, sequenced in a study of blood T cells in healthy people across ages. Alongside a J-beta primer mix, a sample-barcoded 5' primer served in a second PCR lasting about 7 to 11 cycles. TCRdb reprocessed the 5' RACE reads with MiXCR, giving one entry per CDR3 protein. The table records roughly 1,300,000 distinct CDR3 sequences, approximately 59% of them present only once. Specimen: blood. These receptors were collected from a young man in good health.

The chain recombines TRBV27 with TRBJ1-5, with D maybe TRBD1 (5 bases). V was clipped by 5 bases and J by 2 bases, with 19 bases between them. CDR3 length: 17 residues. Per the germline V gene, CDR1 is MNHEY and CDR2 is SMNVEV (reference sequence). The DNA for the CDR3 is TGTGCCAGCAGTCAAACCTTGGGGGTGATGGGCAATCAGCCCCAGCATTTT. It translates to CASSQTLGVMGNQPQHF.

This clonotype was observed a few times. The chain has TRBV20-1 and TRBJ2-7, with D perhaps matching TRBD2 (6 bases). Germline loops: CDR1 DFQATT, CDR2 SNEGSKA (reference sequence). CDR3 length: 14 amino acids. V lost 4 bases and J lost 0, with 13 bases in between. The CDR3 DNA is TGCAGTGCTATTTCCGCGGGGTCCTCCTACGAGCAGTACTTC. It yields the protein CSAISAGSSYEQYF.

The chain couples TRBV20-1 to TRBJ1-4, with TRBD1 matching 9 bases. CDR1 is DFQATT, CDR2 SNEGSKA, per germline (reference sequence). The ends lost 5 bases at V and 3 bases at J; junction bases unmatched: 13. The CDR3 extends over 17 amino acids. CDR3 loop: CSASTTGGATSNEKLFF. In DNA form, the CDR3 reads TGCAGTGCTTCCACTACAGGGGGCGCGACGTCTAATGAAAAACTGTTTTTT.

This clonotype occurred a few times. The chain employs TRBV12-3 or TRBV12-4 and TRBJ1-6, with D hard to call. The germline V and J ends were trimmed by 2 bases and 9 bases, with 8 bases remaining between them. The CDR3 extends over 13 amino acids. CDR3 sequence: CASSLNPRSPLHF. In DNA, the CDR3 is TGTGCCAGCAGTTTAAACCCACGTTCACCCCTCCACTTT.

The chain links TRBV20-1 to TRBJ1-6; possibly TRBD1 for D (5 bases). The ends were cut back, 3 bases at V and 7 bases at J, with 13 bases in the middle. Germline CDR1 is DFQATT and CDR2 is SNEGSKA (reference sequence). This CDR3 region has 14 residues. The CDR3 sequence: CSARGGLGNSPLHF. The CDR3, as DNA: TGCAGTGCTAGGGGGGGATTAGGGAATTCACCCCTCCACTTT.

This clonotype was observed a handful of times. V and J are TRBV10-3 and TRBJ2-3; possible D gene TRBD1, 6 bases. This CDR3 has 14 residues. V lost 7 bases and J lost 0, with 11 bases in between. The germline V gene encodes CDR1 ENHRY and CDR2 SYGVKD. Written as DNA, the CDR3 is TGTGCCATCAAAGAGGGGGTTAGCACAGATACGCAGTATTTT. Encoded protein: CAIKEGVSTDTQYF.

The rearrangement joins TRBV4-1 to TRBJ1-1; TRBD1 agrees at 8 bases. V dropped 2 bases and J dropped 1; count of bases not matched to a gene: 6. Germline-derived CDR1 and CDR2 are MGHRA and YSYEKL. The CDR3 loop spans 16 amino acids. This chain's CDR3 is CASSQLDREENTEAFF. CDR3 in DNA: TGCGCCAGCAGCCAATTGGACAGGGAAGAGAACACTGAAGCTTTCTTT.

This chain uses TRBV16 with TRBJ2-3, with 7 bases aligning to TRBD2. The trim removed 2 bases at V and 6 bases at J, leaving 11 bases unmatched. This CDR3 has 16 residues. Germline lookup yields CDR1 KGHSY and CDR2 FQNENV. In DNA form, the CDR3 reads TGTGCCAGCAGCCAACTCGGACTAGTGGAGGGGGATACGCAGTATTTT. Protein sequence: CASSQLGLVEGDTQYF.

The sample holds a few counts of this clonotype. The chain employs TRBV4-3 and TRBJ2-1; no clear D. This CDR3 is 13 amino acids long. Trimming pared 3 bases from V and 10 bases from J, leaving 13 bases between. The germline V gene encodes CDR1 LGHNA and CDR2 YSLEER. For the CDR3, the DNA is TGCGCCAGCAGCCATTTAAATATGCTGGAGCAGTTCTTC. This translates into CASSHLNMLEQFF.

The gene calls are TRBV14 and TRBJ2-5; D gene unclear. The CDR3 is made up of 12 amino acids. The V gene's germline CDR1 is SGHDN and CDR2 FVKESK. V lost 3 bases and J lost 3, with 5 bases in between. CDR3 in amino acids: CASSHWEETQYF. CDR3 nucleotides: TGTGCCAGCAGCCATTGGGAAGAGACCCAGTACTTC.

The chain couples TRBV11-2 to TRBJ1-1, with TRBD1 identical over 7 bases. Trimming cost V 5 bases and J 2 bases; bases outside gene matches: 11. The length of the CDR3 is 16 residues. Germline V gives CDR1 SGHAT, CDR2 FQNNGV. This CDR3 reads CASSRDSVSPNTEAFF. DNA of the CDR3: TGTGCCAGCAGCCGGGACAGTGTATCCCCAAACACTGAAGCTTTCTTT.

The chain has TRBV5-5 and TRBJ2-3; D is tentatively TRBD1 or TRBD2 (5 bases each). V was shortened by 4 bases and J by 2 bases, with 17 bases between the two germline ends. CDR3 length: 16 amino acids. Germline CDR1 reads SGHKS; CDR2 reads YYEKEE (reference sequence). The CDR3 here is CASSQRQRGPTDTQYF. The CDR3 DNA reads TGTGCCAGCAGCCAGCGACAGAGGGGACCCACAGATACGCAGTATTTT.